A selection of T cell receptor beta chains follows, all from one sample in a study of blood T cell repertoires in COVID-19. TCRdb's copy holds only in-frame clones and misses some; the assay was immunoSEQ multiplex PCR. Of approximately 400,000 clones in the sample, approximately 93% were seen once. The sequencing sample was made of PBMCs or T cells enriched from blood (not recorded which). The receptors come from a woman aged 40 to 55 who had been exposed to COVID-19. Each CDR3 is given with its conserved first and last residue. Fields, in order: D gene, J gene, V gene, clone size, CDR3 protein, CDR3 DNA. D genes are given only for firm matches. Some rows mark clone size as missing; the rest say once, few, many or name a class of expanded clone.

TRBD2	TRBJ2-7	TRBV5-1	NA	CASSFGLAGPDEQYF	TGCGCCAGCAGCTTCGGACTAGCCGGCCCAGACGAGCAGTACTTC
NA	TRBJ2-7	TRBV2	NA	CASSVSLTIYEQYF	TGTGCCAGCAGTGTATCGCTAACGATCTACGAGCAGTACTTC
NA	TRBJ1-1	TRBV2	NA	CASRTRGMNTEAFF	TGTGCCAGCAGGACTCGAGGGATGAACACTGAAGCTTTCTTT
NA	TRBJ2-1	TRBV3-1/TRBV3-2	once	CASRGGTVGNEQFF	TGTGCCAGCAGAGGCGGGACAGTAGGGAATGAGCAGTTCTTC
TRBD1	TRBJ2-5	TRBV24-1	NA	CATSDHGTGWGETQYF	TGTGCCACCAGTGATCACGGGACAGGGTGGGGGGAGACCCAGTACTTC
TRBD2	TRBJ2-6	TRBV20-1	NA	CSASQGGAVNVLTF	TGCAGTGCTAGTCAGGGAGGGGCCGTCAACGTCCTGACTTTC
NA	TRBJ1-1	TRBV4-1	NA	CASSQVQAAGAFF	TGCGCCAGCAGCCAAGTACAGGCCGCCGGAGCTTTCTTT
NA	TRBJ1-2	TRBV27	NA	CASSFFRDGRGYTF	TGTGCCAGCAGTTTTTTCAGGGATGGGCGCGGCTACACCTTC
NA	TRBJ1-6	TRBV9	NA	CASSVGAGNYNSPLHF	TGTGCCAGCAGCGTAGGGGCAGGAAACTATAATTCACCCCTCCACTTT
NA	TRBJ1-1	TRBV19	NA	CASSTDKGVRAFF	TGTGCCAGTAGTACCGATAAAGGGGTCCGAGCTTTCTTT
TRBD2	TRBJ2-5	TRBV2	NA	CASTPSGGYQETQYF	TGTGCCAGCACCCCCAGCGGGGGTTACCAAGAGACCCAGTACTTC
TRBD1	TRBJ2-7	TRBV4-3	NA	CASSHLLRDRGNEQYF	TGCGCCAGCAGCCACCTCCTCCGGGACAGGGGTAATGAGCAGTACTTC
NA	TRBJ2-3	TRBV5-1	NA	CASSSGSFGGLRDTQYF	TGCGCCAGCAGCTCTGGCTCGTTTGGGGGCCTTAGAGATACGCAGTATTTT
TRBD1	TRBJ1-2	TRBV5-4	NA	CASSLRQGAPGYTF	TGTGCCAGCAGCTTAAGACAGGGGGCCCCTGGCTACACCTTC
TRBD1	TRBJ2-3	TRBV30	NA	CACPGQGLADTQYF	TGTGCCTGCCCGGGACAGGGGTTAGCAGATACGCAGTATTTT
NA	TRBJ1-2	TRBV25-1	NA	CASSDTFLQGNYGYTF	TGTGCCAGCAGCGACACTTTTCTGCAGGGGAACTATGGCTACACCTTC
TRBD1	TRBJ1-1	TRBV5-5	few	CASSRQADRGIPFF	TGTGCCAGCAGCCGTCAGGCGGACAGGGGTATACCTTTCTTT
TRBD1	TRBJ1-2	TRBV5-1	NA	CASSLDGQGDSANYGYTF	TGCGCCAGCAGCTTGGATGGACAGGGGGATTCCGCTAACTATGGCTACACCTTC
NA	TRBJ1-6	TRBV7-2	NA	CASSPRQRHYNSPLHF	TGTGCCAGCAGCCCCCGACAGAGACATTATAATTCACCCCTCCACTTT
NA	TRBJ1-5	TRBV3-1/TRBV3-2	NA	CASSQGQASNQPQHF	TGTGCCAGCAGCCAAGGACAGGCGAGCAATCAGCCCCAGCATTTT
TRBD2	TRBJ2-1	TRBV2	NA	CASSPGLVGDEQFF	TGTGCCAGCAGTCCGGGACTAGTAGGCGATGAGCAGTTCTTC
TRBD1	TRBJ1-1	TRBV27	NA	CATQGTGGILGTEAFF	TGTGCCACGCAAGGGACAGGGGGTATCCTGGGGACTGAAGCTTTCTTT
TRBD2	TRBJ2-7	TRBV5-1	NA	CASSRGASGKPYEQYF	TGCGCCAGCAGCAGGGGAGCTAGCGGGAAGCCCTACGAGCAGTACTTC
TRBD1	TRBJ1-1	TRBV7-3	NA	CASSSTGRSTEAFF	TGTGCCAGCAGCTCGACAGGGCGGAGCACTGAAGCTTTCTTT
TRBD1	TRBJ2-7	TRBV5-1	NA	CASSHDRGQEQYF	TGCGCCAGCAGTCATGACAGGGGGCAGGAGCAGTACTTC
NA	TRBJ1-2	TRBV27	NA	CASSLRQGRGYTF	TGTGCCAGCAGTTTAAGGCAGGGTCGAGGCTACACCTTC
TRBD1	TRBJ1-1	TRBV6-5	NA	CASSTRTGGNTEAFF	TGTGCCAGCAGTACGAGGACAGGGGGGAACACTGAAGCTTTCTTT
NA	TRBJ1-2	TRBV5-1	NA	CASSLGFTRGYTF	TGCGCCAGCAGCTTGGGTTTCACCCGGGGCTACACCTTC
TRBD1	TRBJ2-1	TRBV7-2	NA	CASSTSTGTGLDEQFF	TGTGCCAGCAGCACCTCTACCGGGACAGGCCTTGATGAGCAGTTCTTC
NA	TRBJ1-5	TRBV6-5	NA	CASSYAPGTSNQPQHF	TGTGCCAGCAGTTACGCCCCAGGGACAAGCAATCAGCCCCAGCATTTT
TRBD1	TRBJ2-3	TRBV3-1/TRBV3-2	NA	CASSRQGSTDTQYF	TGTGCCAGCAGCCGACAGGGGTCCACAGATACGCAGTATTTT
TRBD2	TRBJ2-3	TRBV5-1	NA	CASSLAVGLAGGPMNTQYF	TGCGCCAGCAGCTTGGCCGTCGGGCTAGCGGGGGGGCCTATGAATACGCAGTATTTT